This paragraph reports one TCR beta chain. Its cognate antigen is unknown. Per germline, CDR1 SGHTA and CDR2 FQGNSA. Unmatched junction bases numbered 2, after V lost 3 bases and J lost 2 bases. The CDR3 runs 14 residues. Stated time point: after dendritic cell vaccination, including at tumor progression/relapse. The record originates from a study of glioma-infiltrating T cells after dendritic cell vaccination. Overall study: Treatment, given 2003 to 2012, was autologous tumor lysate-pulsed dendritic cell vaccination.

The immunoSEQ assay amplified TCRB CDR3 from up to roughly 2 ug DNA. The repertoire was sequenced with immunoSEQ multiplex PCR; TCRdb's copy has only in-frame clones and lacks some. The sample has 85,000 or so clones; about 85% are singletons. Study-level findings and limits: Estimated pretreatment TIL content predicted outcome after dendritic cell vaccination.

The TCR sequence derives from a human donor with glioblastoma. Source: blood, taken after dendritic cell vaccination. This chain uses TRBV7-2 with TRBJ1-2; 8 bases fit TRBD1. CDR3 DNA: TGTGCCAGCAGCTTCCGACAGGGGAACTATGGCTACACCTTC. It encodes CASSFRQGNYGYTF.